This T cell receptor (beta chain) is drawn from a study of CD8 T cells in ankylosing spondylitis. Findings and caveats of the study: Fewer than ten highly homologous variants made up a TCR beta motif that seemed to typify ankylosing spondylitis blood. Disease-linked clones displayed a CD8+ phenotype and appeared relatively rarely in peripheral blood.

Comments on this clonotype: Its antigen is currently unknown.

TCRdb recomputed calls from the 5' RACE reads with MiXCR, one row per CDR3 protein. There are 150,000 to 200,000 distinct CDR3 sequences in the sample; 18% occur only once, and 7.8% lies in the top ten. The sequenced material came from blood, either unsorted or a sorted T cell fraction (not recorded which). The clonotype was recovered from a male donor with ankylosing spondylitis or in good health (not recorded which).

CDR3 DNA sequence: TGTGCCAGCAGCAGGCGGGGCAGGGGACCCTATGGCTACACCTTC. It specifies CASSRRGRGPYGYTF. The chain links TRBV7-8 to TRBJ1-2, with D perhaps matching TRBD1 (6 bases). This CDR3 region has 15 residues. V was pared by 5 bases and J by 4 bases, with 17 bases between. Germline V CDR1 and CDR2: SGHVS, FQNEAQ.